Listed here are 30 T cell receptor beta chains from one sample, sequenced in a study of tumor-infiltrating lymphocytes in primary liver carcinoma. With approximately 500 ng total RNA as template and a constant-region primer, TCR beta cDNA was made. Investigators got TCR beta libraries out of three nested multiplex PCR rounds, done with slightly modified ARM-PCR. In the first two PCR rounds, TRBV1-TRBV30 forward primers were paired with a C-beta reverse primer, and each round lasted roughly 9 cycles. TCRdb analysed the multiplex PCR reads with MiXCR anew, one entry per CDR3 protein. The sample consists of roughly 80,000 distinct CDR3 sequences, 72% of them appearing once. Investigators took RNA and DNA out together from roughly 20-30 mg of unsorted bulk tissue. The sample consisted of liver tumor tissue from sampling region 1. Documented subset: tumor region T1, superior pole. Every receptor here comes from a man in his forties with primary liver carcinoma and hepatitis B virus infection.

On this clonotype itself: Since the CDR3 does not end with the conserved phenylalanine or tryptophan, this likely comes from a read error. The rearrangement uses TRBV6-5 and TRBJ2-2; a weak D match, TRBD2 (5 bases). V shed 4 bases and J shed 5 bases, with 17 bases lying between them. Germline V gene sequence: CDR1 MNHEY, CDR2 SVGAGI. This CDR3 spans 16 amino acids. The DNA for the CDR3 is TGTGCCAGCAGTTCCTTGAGTAGGAGGACTACCGGGGAGCTGTTTATT. As protein: CASSSLSRRTTGELFI.

This clonotype was seen many times. Mismatch with germline at one junction end may stem from a read error. This sequence joins TRBV5-6 and TRBJ1-6; D call uncertain. The germline gives CDR1 SGHDT, CDR2 YYEEEE. This CDR3 has 14 amino acids. The CDR3 DNA reads TGCGCCAGCAGAAAAACGGATGGGAATTCACCCCTCCACTTT. Translation gives CASRKTDGNSPLHF.

Notes on this clonotype: One end of the junction fails to match germline, which may point to a read error. The chain carries TRBV7-9 and TRBJ2-7; 12 bases agree with TRBD2. The CDR3 loop spans 16 amino acids. Germline lookup yields CDR1 SEHNR and CDR2 FQNEAQ (reference sequence). In nucleotides, the CDR3 is TGTGCCAGCAGTTTGACTAGCGGGAGCATCCCCTACGAGCAGCACTTC. Its translation: CASSLTSGSIPYEQHF.

About this clonotype: This may come from a read error, since a much larger clone is one base off. The rearrangement links TRBV7-9 to TRBJ1-6; TRBD1 is a possible D gene (6 bases). Germline-derived CDR1 and CDR2 are SEHNR and FQNEAQ (reference sequence). The CDR3 has 15 residues. Deletions cut 0 bases from V and 9 bases from J, with 12 bases between. CDR3 coding DNA: TGTGCCAGCAGCTTAGCGGGGACAACCCTTTCACCCCTCCACTTT. Translating gives CASSLAGTTLSPLHF.

This clonotype appeared many times. The CDR3, as DNA: TGCAGCGTTGACCGGGACTGGCGAGAGCAGTTCTTC. Its translation is CSVDRDWREQFF. The V and J genes are TRBV29-1 and TRBJ2-1; D perhaps matches TRBD2 (6 bases). Germline V gene lookup returns CDR1 SQVTM and CDR2 ANQGSEA. Deletions cut 3 bases from V and 10 bases from J, with 13 bases between. CDR3 length: 12 amino acids.

Concerning this clonotype itself: Given the absence of the conserved phenylalanine or tryptophan at the CDR3 end, a read error is likely. This rearrangement joins TRBV11-2 to TRBJ2-2; maybe TRBD2 (5 bases). CDR1 is SGHAT and CDR2 is FQNNGV in the germline V gene. CDR3 size: 15 residues. Trimming removed 5 bases at V and 5 bases at J, with 15 bases between. CDR3 bases: TGTGCCAGCAGCCCCGAGGGAACGGGGACCGGGGAGCTGTTTATT. It is translated as CASSPEGTGTGELFI.

About this clonotype: At one of its ends the junction is not consistent with the germline gene, which may arise from a read error. The J gene is TRBJ2-3, the V gene TRBV28; D is possibly TRBD1 (5 bases). Looked up from germline, CDR1 is MDHEN and CDR2 is SYDVKM. The CDR3 spans 13 residues. The CDR3: CVSSLRGTDTQYF. The CDR3 coding sequence is TGTGTCAGCAGCCTCAGGGGCACAGATACGCAGTATTTT.

As to this clonotype: This may come from a read error, since a much larger clone is one base off. The chain carries TRBV5-1 and TRBJ2-7; TRBD1 might be the D (6 bases). The CDR3 consists of 13 residues. Germline V gene data show CDR1 as SGHRS and CDR2 as YFSETQ. CDR3 loop: CVSKRDTTYKQYF. The CDR3 nucleotides are TGCGTCAGCAAAAGGGACACCACCTACAAGCAGTACTTC. Full variable domain (missing parts from reference TRBV5-1 and TRBJ2-7): KAGVTQTPRYLIKTRGQQVTLSCSPISGHRSVSWYQQTPGQGLQFLFEYFSETQRNKGNFPGRFSGRQFSNSRSEMNVSTLELGDSALYLCVSKRDTTYKQYFGPGTRLTVT.

The chain combines TRBV28 with TRBJ2-3; 10 bases line up with TRBD1. Germline trimming cut 4 bases from V and 3 bases from J; bases unmatched to any gene: 13. The CDR3 totals 18 residues. Germline CDR1 reads MDHEN; CDR2 reads SYDVKM. The CDR3 here is CASSSFNPGTGATDTQYF. Written as DNA, the CDR3 is TGTGCCAGCAGTTCCTTCAACCCTGGGACAGGGGCTACAGATACGCAGTATTTT.

This clonotype is labeled as medium-sized (0.01 to 0.1%). The J gene is TRBJ2-7, the V gene TRBV29-1, with a weak D call TRBD2 (5 bases). Germline V CDR1 and CDR2: SQVTM, ANQGSEA. The CDR3 is 13 amino acids. Deletions cut 3 bases from V and 0 bases from J, with 9 bases between. CDR3 sequence (DNA): TGCAGCGTTGAGGGAGACGGCTCCTACGAGCAGTACTTC. Encoded protein: CSVEGDGSYEQYF.

Comments on this clonotype: One junction end disagrees with the germline gene, perhaps due to a read error. The chain combines TRBV7-9 with TRBJ2-7; TRBD2 is a possible D gene (6 bases). The CDR3 sequence is 13 residues long. Germline CDR1 is SEHNR and CDR2 is FQNEAQ (reference sequence). The DNA for the CDR3 is TGTGCCAGCACCTGGGGGGTGAACTACGAGCTGTACTTC. Its translation: CASTWGVNYELYF.

The V gene is TRBV7-9, the J gene TRBJ2-1; 8 bases fit TRBD2. Germline assignment: CDR1 SEHNR and CDR2 FQNEAQ (reference sequence). The CDR3 runs 16 residues. Trimming at V came to 1 base and at J to 8 bases, leaving 10 bases not matched to a gene. The CDR3 DNA is TGTGCCAGCAGCTTAGGGGAGGCGGGAGGCCTGCATGAGCAGTTCTTC. The encoded protein is CASSLGEAGGLHEQFF. The full variable domain, completed using reference TRBV7-9 and TRBJ2-1, is DTGVSQNPRHKITKRGQNVTFRCDPISEHNRLYWYRQTLGQGPEFLTYFQNEAQLEKSRLLSDRFSAERPKGSFSTLEIQRTEQGDSAMYLCASSLGEAGGLHEQFFGPGTRLTVL.

This clonotype was seen ten or more times. The chain joins TRBV5-1 to TRBJ2-2; 7 bases align to TRBD2. V was pared by 2 bases and J by 1 base, with 5 bases of the junction left unmatched. Germline V gene data show CDR1 as SGHRS and CDR2 as YFSETQ. This CDR3 spans 16 amino acids. In DNA form, the CDR3 reads TGCGCCAGCAGCTTCCGCACTAGCGAGAACACCGGGGAGCTGTTTTTT. It encodes CASSFRTSENTGELFF.

This clonotype occurred once. Since no conserved phenylalanine or tryptophan closes the CDR3, a read error is the likely cause. This chain uses TRBV10-3 with TRBJ2-7; TRBD2 matches at 11 bases. This CDR3 contains 16 residues. The germline gives CDR1 ENHRY, CDR2 SYGVKD. CDR3 nucleotides: TGTGCCATCAGTGACCCCACTAGCGGGAGCTCCTACGAACAGTACATC. This gives the protein CAISDPTSGSSYEQYI.

Comment on this clonotype: This may be a read error, as it is one base from a much larger clone. The chain carries TRBV21-1 and TRBJ1-2; the D call of TRBD1 is as the table states it, not checked on the DNA. TRBV21-1 is deemed a pseudogene. The CDR3 is 15 residues long. In nucleotides, the CDR3 is TGTGCCAGCAGCAAAGGGAGACAGGAATCGGAGGGCTACACCTTC. Its translation is CASSKGRQESEGYTF.

This clonotype appeared many times. The chain has TRBV5-1 and TRBJ1-1; D might be TRBD1 (5 bases). Germline V gene data show CDR1 as SGHRS and CDR2 as YFSETQ. There are 13 residues in the CDR3. V lost 3 bases, J lost 4 bases, and 10 bases lay in between. Here the CDR3 DNA reads TGCGCCAGCAGCTGGACGGGGGGCACTGAAGCTTTCTTT. This sequence encodes CASSWTGGTEAFF. Using reference TRBV5-1 and TRBJ1-1 for the parts outside the CDR3, the full variable domain is KAGVTQTPRYLIKTRGQQVTLSCSPISGHRSVSWYQQTPGQGLQFLFEYFSETQRNKGNFPGRFSGRQFSNSRSEMNVSTLELGDSALYLCASSWTGGTEAFFGQGTRLTVV.

Concerning this clonotype itself: This could be a read error, since a much larger clone is one nucleotide away. The chain employs TRBV28 and TRBJ2-1, with D perhaps TRBD2 (6 bases). The CDR3 has 14 residues. The germline CDR1 and CDR2 sequences are MDHEN and SYDVKM. Trimming took off 3 bases at V and 10 bases at J, with 16 bases between the two ends. CDR3 in amino acids: CASSFSSESKEQFF. In DNA, the CDR3 is TGTGCCAGCAGTTTCTCTAGCGAGAGCAAGGAGCAGTTCTTC.

This clonotype was observed at least ten times. The chain links TRBV29-1 to TRBJ2-7, with D possibly being TRBD2 (5 bases). V lost 5 bases and J 3 bases, leaving 14 bases between the germline ends. The CDR3 totals 13 residues. Germline-derived CDR1 and CDR2 are SQVTM and ANQGSEA. CDR3 region: CSVRNREGYEQYF. The DNA for the CDR3 is TGCAGCGTTAGGAACCGCGAGGGCTACGAGCAGTACTTC.

Comments on this clonotype: The conserved final phenylalanine or tryptophan is absent from the CDR3, which likely points to a read error. This chain connects TRBV10-3 to TRBJ2-3, with D tentatively TRBD1 (5 bases). The germline CDR1 and CDR2 sequences are ENHRY and SYGVKD. This CDR3 comprises 14 residues. Here the CDR3 reads CAISEAPGPDMQYY. As DNA, the CDR3 is TGTGCCATCAGTGAGGCCCCAGGGCCAGATATGCAGTATTAT.

Points on this clonotype: At one end the junction does not follow the germline gene, possibly because of a read error. The CDR3, as DNA: TGTGTCAGCAGTTTAGTGCAGACTAATGAAAAACTATTTTTT. Protein product: CVSSLVQTNEKLFF. The V gene is TRBV12-3 or TRBV12-4, the J gene TRBJ1-4, with D unclear. The length of the CDR3 is 14 residues.

V and J are TRBV19 and TRBJ1-6; D remains ambiguous. In germline, CDR1 is LNHDA, CDR2 SQIVND (reference sequence). The CDR3 is 15 amino acids. Deletions cut 3 bases from V and 7 bases from J, with 13 bases between. The CDR3 reads CASSILPERNSPLHF. Written as DNA, the CDR3 is TGTGCCAGTAGTATCCTGCCGGAGCGGAATTCACCCCTCCACTTT.

This clonotype is categorized as medium-sized. This chain joins TRBV5-6 and TRBJ2-1, with D perhaps matching TRBD1 or TRBD2 (5 bases each). This CDR3 spans 14 amino acids. Trimming took off 5 bases at V and 6 bases at J, with 15 bases between the two ends. CDR1 is SGHDT, CDR2 YYEEEE, per germline. For the CDR3, the DNA is TGTGCCAGCAGATTCGGGGCGGTGGGCAATGAGCAGTTCTTC. This sequence encodes CASRFGAVGNEQFF.

A remark on this clonotype: One junction end disagrees with the germline gene, perhaps due to a read error. V and J are TRBV12-3 or TRBV12-4 and TRBJ2-7, with 8 bases identical to TRBD2. This CDR3 is 16 amino acids long. The DNA of the CDR3 is TGTGCTAGCAGCCTACCTCGGGCTAGCGGGTCGTACGAGCAGTACTTC. Translating gives CASSLPRASGSYEQYF.

Details on this clonotype: The junction differs from germline at one of its ends, possibly a read error. The chain joins TRBV12-3 or TRBV12-4 to TRBJ1-4, with a possible D match to TRBD1 (5 bases). The CDR3 consists of 14 residues. The CDR3 loop is CASGFNRPGERLFF. DNA for the CDR3: TGTGCCAGCGGTTTCAATCGTCCGGGGGAAAGACTGTTTTTT.

V is TRBV7-6 and J is TRBJ1-2; a weak D match, TRBD1 (5 bases). Deletions cut 1 base from V and 4 bases from J, with 10 bases between. Per germline, CDR1 SGHVS and CDR2 FNYEAQ. This CDR3 is built from 14 residues. This chain's CDR3 is CASSLVAGSYGYTF. CDR3 DNA sequence: TGTGCCAGCAGCTTAGTGGCAGGGTCCTATGGCTACACCTTC.

This clonotype was seen at least ten times. Here the CDR3 reads CASSYGQGAAYEQYF. In nucleotides, the CDR3 is TGTGCCAGCAGTTATGGACAGGGGGCTGCCTACGAGCAGTACTTC. This chain connects TRBV6-5 to TRBJ2-7; 11 positions match TRBD1. Germline trimming cut 3 bases from V and 2 bases from J; bases unmatched to any gene: 3. Per the germline V gene, CDR1 is MNHEY and CDR2 is SVGAGI. The CDR3 covers 15 residues.

This clonotype occurred many times. V gene TRBV5-6 combines with J gene TRBJ2-5; D gene uncertain. The germline V gene has CDR1 SGHDT and CDR2 YYEEEE. Trimming pared 4 bases from V and 1 base from J, leaving 8 bases between. The CDR3 is made up of 13 amino acids. The CDR3 loop is CASSLGPQETQYF. CDR3 bases: TGTGCCAGCAGCCTAGGCCCCCAAGAGACCCAGTACTTC.

Note on this clonotype: Germline is not matched at one junction end, which may reflect a read error. The rearrangement links TRBV7-8 to TRBJ2-3; 8 bases fit TRBD2. The germline CDR1 and CDR2 sequences are SGHVS and FQNEAQ. CDR3 length: 17 amino acids. The CDR3 loop is CASGLAQAGEPHDTQNF. In DNA, the CDR3 is TGTGCCAGCGGCTTAGCCCAAGCGGGAGAGCCACATGATACGCAGAATTTT. Drawing the rest from reference TRBV7-8 and TRBJ2-3, the complete variable domain is GAGVSQSPRYKVAKRGQDVALRCDPISGHVSLFWYQQALGQGPEFLTYFQNEAQLDKSGLPSDRFFAERPEGSVSTLKIQRTQQEDSAVYLCASGLAQAGEPHDTQNFGPGTRLTVL.

As for this clonotype: Its ends do not fully match the called genes, so a read error is possible. The chain has TRBV11-2 and TRBJ2-1, with a weak D call TRBD1 (6 bases). CDR1 and CDR2 from the germline V gene are SGHAT and FQNNGV. This CDR3 region has 17 residues. The CDR3 DNA reads as TGCGTCAGCATCCCGTTGGGGGCGCGGAGCTCCTACAATGAGCAGTCCTTC. It translates to CVSIPLGARSSYNEQSF. Full variable domain (missing parts from reference TRBV11-2 and TRBJ2-1): EAGVAQSPRYKIIEKRQSVAFWCNPISGHATLYWYQQILGQGPKLLIQFQNNGVVDDSQLPKDRFSAERLKGVDSTLKIQPAKLEDSAVYLCVSIPLGARSSYNEQSFGPGTRLTVL.

As for this clonotype: The final CDR3 position lacks the conserved phenylalanine or tryptophan, pointing to a likely read error. The DNA is left out, because the CDR3 cannot be placed on it with certainty; the CDR3 is given as TCRdb lists it. This chain uses TRBV10-3 with TRBJ2-3; the table's D gene call, TRBD2, was not cross checked with the DNA. CDR1 and CDR2 (germline): ENHRY, SYGVKD. The CDR3 sequence runs 14 residues, both termini included. CDR3 protein: CAIGQRDSGDTLYL.